This TCR beta chain was sequenced during a study of tumor-infiltrating lymphocytes in primary liver carcinoma. Study overall: Cases comprised patients with primary liver carcinoma who received surgical resection.

The study's findings and limits: Each sample was bulk and unsorted; consequently, CD4+ and CD8+ repertoires were not compared. A significantly higher top-250-clone fraction was recorded for tumors than for blood (p = 0.039).

For blood RNA, unsorted whole blood served as the source, and germline DNA was extracted too. Chronic HBV infection affected patients, none of whom had received treatment. After removal of 4 bases from V and 2 bases from J, the junction contained 2 bases not matched to a gene. The CDR3 has 15 residues. The germline CDR1 and CDR2 sequences are MNHEY and SVGAGI. Note on this clonotype: The antigen is undetermined. No conserved phenylalanine or tryptophan is present at the end of the CDR3, so a read error is the likely explanation.

The template, around 540 ng total RNA, yielded TCR beta cDNA made with a constant-region primer. Each TCR beta library was derived from three nested multiplex PCR rounds that employed slightly modified ARM-PCR. Amplification in the first two PCR rounds was performed using TRBV1-TRBV30 forward primers and a C-beta reverse primer for 10 cycles each. TCRdb re-derived calls from the multiplex PCR reads in MiXCR, one entry per CDR3 protein. The sample holds some 320,000 distinct CDR3 sequences; approximately 65% are singletons and the top ten take roughly 9%. V usage is TRBV6-5 and J usage is TRBJ2-1; 10 nucleotides align to TRBD1. This clonotype was sampled from a man in his forties with primary liver carcinoma and hepatitis B virus infection. The specimen sequenced was peripheral blood. The CDR3 here is CASSLTGGTYNEQFL. DNA of the CDR3: TGTGCCAGCAGTTTGACAGGGGGCACCTACAATGAGCAGTTCCTC.